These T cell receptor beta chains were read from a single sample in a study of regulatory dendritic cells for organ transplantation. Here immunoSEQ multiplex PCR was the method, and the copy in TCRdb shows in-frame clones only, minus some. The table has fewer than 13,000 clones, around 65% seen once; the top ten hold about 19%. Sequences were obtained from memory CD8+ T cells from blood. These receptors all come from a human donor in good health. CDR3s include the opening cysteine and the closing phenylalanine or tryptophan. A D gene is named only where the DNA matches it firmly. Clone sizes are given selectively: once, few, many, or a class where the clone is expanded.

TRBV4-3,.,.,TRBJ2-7,TGCGCCAGCAGCCAAGATTCCCGGGGTTACGAGCAGTACTTC,CASSQDSRGYEQYF
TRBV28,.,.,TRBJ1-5,TGTGCCAGCAGTTTATGGGCAGGCAATCAGCCCCAGCATTTT,CASSLWAGNQPQHF
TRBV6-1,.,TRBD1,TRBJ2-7,TGTGCCAGCAGATCCGGGACAGGGGGGCCCTACGAGCAGTACTTC,CASRSGTGGPYEQYF
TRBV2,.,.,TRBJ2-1,TGTGCCAGCAGTGTCGGGTACAATGAGCAGTTCTTC,CASSVGYNEQFF
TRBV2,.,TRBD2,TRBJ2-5,TGTGCCACCCGGACTAGCGGGAGAGGGGAGACCCAGTACTTC,CATRTSGRGETQYF
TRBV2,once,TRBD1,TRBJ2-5,TGTGCCAGCAGTGGCTCGACAGGGGGATGGGAGACCCAGTACTTC,CASSGSTGGWETQYF
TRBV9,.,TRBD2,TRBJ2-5,TGTGCCAGCAGCCACCCGGGGTGGGCGGGAGAAGAGACCCAGTACTTC,CASSHPGWAGEETQYF
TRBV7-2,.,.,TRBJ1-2,TGTGCCAGCAGCTTAGGGGGTCAGGGTAACTATGGCTACACCTTC,CASSLGGQGNYGYTF
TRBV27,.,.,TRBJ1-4,TGTGCCAGCAGTTTTTCTCCTCTCTCAGGGGTTGAAAAACTGTTTTTT,CASSFSPLSGVEKLFF
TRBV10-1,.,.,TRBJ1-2,TGCGCCAGCAGTGAAGTGAGAAGGCGAAAGACCTATGGCTACACCTTC,CASSEVRRRKTYGYTF
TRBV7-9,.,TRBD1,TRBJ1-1,TGTGCCAGCAGCTCCTCGAACGGGACAGCCTTGAACACTGAAGCTTTCTTT,CASSSSNGTALNTEAFF
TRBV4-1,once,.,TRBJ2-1,TGCGCCAGCAGCGAGTTAGAGGGGTCTTACAATGAGCAGTTCTTC,CASSELEGSYNEQFF
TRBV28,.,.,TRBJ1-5,TGTGCCAGCAGTAGGGGGGGACTCAATCAGCCCCAGCATTTT,CASSRGGLNQPQHF
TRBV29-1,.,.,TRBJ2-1,TGCAGCGTTGAAGAGGGGAAGGTCCCCTACAATGAGCAGTTCTTC,CSVEEGKVPYNEQFF
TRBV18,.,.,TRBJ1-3,TGTGCCAGCTCACCAAGGTCCGTAGCGAAAGTAGTCGGAAACACCATATATTTT,CASSPRSVAKVVGNTIYF
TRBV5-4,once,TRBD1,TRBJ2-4,TGTGCCAGCAGCCCGGACAGGGGGAGTCTAGCCAAAAACATTCAGTACTTC,CASSPDRGSLAKNIQYF
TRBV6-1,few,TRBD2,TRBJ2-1,TGTGCCAGCAGTGTAGCGGGGGGCTCCTACAATGAGCAGTTCTTC,CASSVAGGSYNEQFF
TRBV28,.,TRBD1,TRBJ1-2,TGTGCCAGCAGGTCTCCCGGGACAGGGTACGGCTATGGCTACACCTTC,CASRSPGTGYGYGYTF
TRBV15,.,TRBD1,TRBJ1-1,TGTGCCACCAGCAATCCCGGGACAGGGGGCGCGGAAGCTTTCTTT,CATSNPGTGGAEAFF
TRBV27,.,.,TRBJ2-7,TGTGCCAGCAGGGGGACTTCTTACGAGCAGTACTTC,CASRGTSYEQYF
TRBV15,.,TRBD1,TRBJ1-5,TGTGCCACCAGCAGAGATCACAGGGGGAACAATCAGCCCCAGCATTTT,CATSRDHRGNNQPQHF
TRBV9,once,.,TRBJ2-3,TGTGCCAGCAGCCCCCGGACTCTTCGGGGGGCACGGGATACGCAGTATTTT,CASSPRTLRGARDTQYF
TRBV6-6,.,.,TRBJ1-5,TGTGCCAGCAGTTACGGGCAGTCACCGGGGCCCCAGCATTTT,CASSYGQSPGPQHF
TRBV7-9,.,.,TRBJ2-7,TGTGCCAGCAGCTTAAGGGGGGGAGGGAACGAGCAGTACTTC,CASSLRGGGNEQYF
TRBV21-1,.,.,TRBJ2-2,TGTGCCAGCAGCAATAGGGAGGGTCCGAACACCGGGGAGCTGTTTTTT,CASSNREGPNTGELFF
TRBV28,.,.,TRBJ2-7,TGTGCCAGCAGTTTATCCGGGACGGACTCCTACGAGCAGTACTTC,CASSLSGTDSYEQYF
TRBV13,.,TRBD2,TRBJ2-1,TGTGCCAGCAGCCATCCGGGGACTAGCGGGTCCAATGAGCAGTTCTTC,CASSHPGTSGSNEQFF
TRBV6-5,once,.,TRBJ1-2,TGTGCCAGCAGTCTCAATCCCTCAGCGGGCGGCTACACCTTC,CASSLNPSAGGYTF
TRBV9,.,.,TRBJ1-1,TGTGCCAGCAGCGTAGGTCTTCGGGGGGCCACTGAAGCTTTCTTT,CASSVGLRGATEAFF
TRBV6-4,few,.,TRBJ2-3,TGTGCCAGCAGTGCCACAGGACTCACAGATACGCAGTATTTT,CASSATGLTDTQYF
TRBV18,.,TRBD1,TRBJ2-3,TGTGCCAGCTCACCAAAGTATGGGGACAGCGACACAGATACGCAGTATTTT,CASSPKYGDSDTDTQYF
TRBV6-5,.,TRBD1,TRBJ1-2,TGTGCCAGCAGTGAAAAGGGGGCGGAAGGCTACACCTTC,CASSEKGAEGYTF
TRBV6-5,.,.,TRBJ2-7,TGTGCCAGCAGTTTCACAGCCTCCTCCTACGAGCAGTACTTC,CASSFTASSYEQYF
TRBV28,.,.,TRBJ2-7,TGTGCCAGCAGTTTGGTCCCTGCACGTTGGAGATCTTGGACGGCTCTTCCCTACGAGCAGTACTTC,CASSLVPARWRSWTALPYEQYF
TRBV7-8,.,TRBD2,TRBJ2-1,TGTGCCAGCAGCTTAGTAGGGCTAGCGGGCGGTTTTGAGCAGTTCTTC,CASSLVGLAGGFEQFF
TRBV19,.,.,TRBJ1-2,TGTGCCAGTACCCAAAACTGGCTTAGCTACACCTTC,CASTQNWLSYTF
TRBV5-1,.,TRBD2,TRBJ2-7,TGCGCCAGCAGCTTGCCCTCTAGCGGGTTCCCCTACGAGCAGTACTTC,CASSLPSSGFPYEQYF
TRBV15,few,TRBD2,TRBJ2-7,TGTGCCACCAGCGAGCGCGGGGGGATCTACGAGCAGTACTTC,CATSERGGIYEQYF
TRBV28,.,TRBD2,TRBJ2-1,TGTGCCAGCGCTACTAGCGGATACAATGAGCAGTTCTTC,CASATSGYNEQFF
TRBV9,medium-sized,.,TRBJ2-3,TGTGCCAGCAGCGTATCCGGGAAAGCAGATACGCAGTATTTT,CASSVSGKADTQYF
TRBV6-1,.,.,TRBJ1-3,TGTGCCAGCAGTGATCGCAGGGTGGAAAACACCATATATTTT,CASSDRRVENTIYF
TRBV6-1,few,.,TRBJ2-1,TGTGCCAGCAACCGGGACGCGGACTACAATGAGCAGTTCTTC,CASNRDADYNEQFF
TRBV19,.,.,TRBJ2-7,TGTGCCAGCGAGGGCGCGGACTCCTACGAGCAGTACTTC,CASEGADSYEQYF
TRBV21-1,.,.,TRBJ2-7,TGTGCCAGCAGCAAAGGGGTAGTTCGAGGGTTTAGAGGGTCTGTCTACGAGCAGTACTTC,CASSKGVVRGFRGSVYEQYF
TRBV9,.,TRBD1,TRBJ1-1,TGTGCCAGCAGCGTAGGTTCGGGACAGGAGTCTTTCTTT,CASSVGSGQESFF
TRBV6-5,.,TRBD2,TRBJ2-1,TGTGCCAGCAGTTACGCCGGGACTACACTAAATGAGCAGTTCTTC,CASSYAGTTLNEQFF
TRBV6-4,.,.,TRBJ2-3,TGTGCCAGCAGTGACGTGGACGGCACAGATACGCAGTATTTT,CASSDVDGTDTQYF
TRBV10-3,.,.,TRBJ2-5,TGTGCCATCAGTGACCCGGGACAAACTTTGATTGGGGAGACCCAGTACTTC,CAISDPGQTLIGETQYF
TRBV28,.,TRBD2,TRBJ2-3,TGTGCCAGCAGCATCCCGACTAGCCTAACAGATACGCAGTATTTT,CASSIPTSLTDTQYF
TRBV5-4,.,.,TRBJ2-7,TGTGCCAGCAGCTTGGACCTGATCTACGAGCAGTACTTC,CASSLDLIYEQYF